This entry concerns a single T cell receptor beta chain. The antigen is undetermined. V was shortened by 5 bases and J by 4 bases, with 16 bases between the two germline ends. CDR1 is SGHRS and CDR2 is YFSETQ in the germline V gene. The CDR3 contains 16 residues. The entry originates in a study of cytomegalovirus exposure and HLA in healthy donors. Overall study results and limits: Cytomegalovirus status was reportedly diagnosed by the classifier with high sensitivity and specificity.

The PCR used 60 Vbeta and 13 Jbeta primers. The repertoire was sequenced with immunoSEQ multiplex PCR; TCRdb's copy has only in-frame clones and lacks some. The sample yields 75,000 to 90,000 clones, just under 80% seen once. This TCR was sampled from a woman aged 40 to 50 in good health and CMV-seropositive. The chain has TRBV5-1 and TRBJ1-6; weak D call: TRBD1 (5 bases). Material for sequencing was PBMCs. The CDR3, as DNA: TGCGCCAGCAGACCGGCAACGGGGACTTATAATTCACCCCTCCACTTT. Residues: CASRPATGTYNSPLHF.